This entry concerns a single T cell receptor beta chain. The target antigen is unknown. This may be a read error, as it is one base from a much larger clone. The conserved final phenylalanine or tryptophan is absent from the CDR3, which likely points to a read error. This sample stems from a study of tumor-infiltrating lymphocytes in primary liver carcinoma. Study summary: Measuring about 4.2 to 11 cm across, the tumors were staged as T1-T3 N0M0.

V lost 2 bases to trimming and J lost 6 bases, with 10 bases between them. The CDR3 covers 13 residues. Germline V lookup: CDR1 SGHRS, CDR2 YFSETQ. A primer in the constant region served to generate TCR beta cDNA from roughly 450 ng of total RNA. Three nested multiplex PCR rounds of slightly modified ARM-PCR generated TCR beta libraries. Each of the first two PCR rounds ran approximately 9 cycles with TRBV1-TRBV30 forward and C-beta reverse primers. One entry per CDR3 protein, called by TCRdb with MiXCR from the multiplex PCR reads. Of about 48,000 distinct CDR3 sequences detected, 70% to 75% appear once; the ten largest clones hold roughly 24%. Unsorted bulk tissue of roughly 19-30 mg yielded co-extracted RNA and DNA. Sampling of each tumor involved five separate regions. Study observations and caveats: Tumor-adjacent and tumor-blood pairs shared less of their repertoires than tumor region pairs shared.

The rearrangement joins TRBV5-1 to TRBJ2-3, with TRBD1 as a possible D gene (5 bases). Sequenced material: liver tumor tissue from sampling region 3. Subset defined: tumor region T3, left-lateral pole. The clonotype originates from a man aged 35-49 years with primary liver carcinoma and hepatitis B virus infection. The CDR3 bases are TGCGCCAGCAGCTTACCAGGGTCGGATACGCAGTATATT. Protein sequence: CASSLPGSDTQYI.